This T cell receptor beta chain was observed in a study of blood T cell repertoires in COVID-19. Study-level background: Sites in the United States, Italy and Spain provided acute and convalescent COVID-19 samples. The cDNA or gDNA used as material had been derived from T cells, B-cell-depleted T cells, or PBMCs.

Of note for this clone: One end of the junction fails to match germline, which may point to a read error.

The germline V gene encodes CDR1 MGHRA and CDR2 YSYEKL. The CDR3 is 18 residues long. Original analysis: Amplification of reference gene primers provided the estimated nucleated cell counts. The protocol was immunoSEQ multiplex PCR, while the TCRdb copy is restricted to in-frame clones and leaves out a portion. That table supplies the V and J calls and clone size; D and trimming were determined from the DNA. This table holds around 230,000 clones, around four fifths found once. This clonotype was sampled from a woman between 70 and 85 years old with active or convalescent COVID-19. The rearrangement joins TRBV4-1 to TRBJ2-1; 14 bases line up with TRBD2. Material for sequencing was peripheral blood. As DNA, the CDR3 is TGCGCCGGCAGCCAAATGGGACTAGCGGGGGCCTCCTACAATGAGCAGTTCTTC. Translation gives CAGSQMGLAGASYNEQFF.